The present TCR beta chain was sequenced within a study of CD8 T cells in Susac syndrome. The authors sequenced TCR beta from blood CD8+ and CD4+ T cells. Random-hexamer reverse transcription was applied to roughly 0.5 to 1 ug RNA. Each CDR3 protein gets one entry after TCRdb re-called the immunoSEQ multiplex PCR reads with MiXCR. Found here are 92,000 or so distinct CDR3 sequences, about 96% of them singletons; the top ten hold 0.62%. The CDR3 spans 12 residues. The junction had 5 bases not matched to a gene; V was cut back by 6 bases and J by 3 bases. CDR1 SQVTM and CDR2 ANQGSEA come from the germline V gene.

The rearrangement joins TRBV29-1 to TRBJ2-7; 7 nucleotides match TRBD2. The sequence came from a human donor with Susac syndrome. Sequencing used CD8+ T cells from PBMCs. The CDR3 DNA is TGCAGCGTGCCGGGACTAAACTACGAGCAGTACTTC. It is translated as CSVPGLNYEQYF.